These 2 T cell receptor beta chains came from one sample sequenced in a study of human T cells and chemical hapten exposure. Time point of the sample: pre-sensitization, week 0. Sample treatment: therapeutic diphenylcyclopropenone sensitization with weekly scalp DPC. TCRdb processed the RACE reads anew with MiXCR; each CDR3 protein has one entry. This table has some 51,000 distinct CDR3 sequences, roughly a tenth appearing once. Here the sequenced sample was whole blood, taken in connection with sensitization to the hapten diphenylcyclopropenone (DPC). The source is a woman in her 40s with alopecia areata. Some clones in this sample may be carry-over from other donors' samples.

There are many counts of this clonotype. J is TRBJ1-4 and V is TRBV19, with 8 bases fitting TRBD1. CDR3 length: 15 amino acids. Germline trimming cut 6 bases from V and 6 bases from J; bases unmatched to any gene: 9. CDR1 and CDR2 (germline): LNHDA, SQIVND (reference sequence). The CDR3 loop is CASRRQGTGDEKLFF. CDR3 sequence (DNA): TGTGCCAGTAGAAGACAGGGGACAGGTGATGAAAAACTGTTTTTT.

The V and J genes are TRBV29-1 and TRBJ1-1, with unresolved D. Trimming took off 7 bases at V and 1 base at J, with 7 bases between the two ends. Germline values: CDR1 SQVTM, CDR2 ANQGSEA. The length of the CDR3 is 11 residues. The CDR3 DNA reads TGCAGCGCCTTAAGGAACACTGAAGCTTTCTTT. Protein product: CSALRNTEAFF.